Each of the 25 T cell receptor beta chains below was sequenced from the same sample in a study of low-dose radiotherapy and immunotherapy resistance in tumors. The time point here: after trial treatment. The treatment was: LDRT plus nivolumab, ipilimumab, low-dose cyclophosphamide and aspirin (RACIN trial). Primers used for first-strand cDNA, a TRAV- and TRBV-specific set, covered both alpha and beta chains. TCR amplification involved 20 to 25 PCR cycles with a constant-region primer and V-primer adapter. A single record per CDR3 protein comes from TCRdb applying MiXCR to the reads. The sample lists approximately 91,000 distinct CDR3 sequences; roughly 19% were seen once. The sample in question was PBMCs, obtained after low-dose radiotherapy plus immunotherapy. These receptors were obtained from a female donor with ovarian cancer.

Remarks on this clonotype: This probably arose from a read error, given a far larger clone one base away. The chain joins TRBV5-1 to TRBJ2-5; TRBD1 aligns across 8 bases. J was trimmed by 11 bases and V by 7 bases; bases with no gene match: 16. This CDR3 region has 14 residues. In germline, CDR1 is SGHRS, CDR2 YFSETQ. CDR3 amino acids: CASGLPGSTGEQYF. The CDR3 DNA is TGCGCCAGCGGTCTTCCAGGATCGACAGGGGAGCAGTACTTC.

In this sample, this clonotype turned up many times. The gene calls are TRBV6-2 or TRBV6-3 and TRBJ1-4; no clear D gene. This CDR3 is 14 amino acids long. CDR1 MNHEY and CDR2 SVGEGT come from the germline V gene. The V end was cut by 2 bases, the J end by 0 bases, with 4 bases between. This chain's CDR3 is CASSYGSTNEKLFF. In DNA, the CDR3 is TGTGCCAGCAGTTACGGTTCAACTAATGAAAAACTGTTTTTT.

The chain links TRBV4-1 to TRBJ2-1, with TRBD2 matching over 11 bases. CDR3 length: 16 residues. Germline V CDR1 and CDR2: MGHRA, YSYEKL. The trim removed 4 bases at V and 6 bases at J, leaving 8 bases unmatched. The CDR3 loop is CASSLKTSGNPNEQFF. The CDR3 region has the DNA TGCGCCAGCAGCCTAAAGACTAGCGGGAACCCCAATGAGCAGTTCTTC.

This clonotype was seen repeatedly, ten times or more. This chain links TRBV12-3 or TRBV12-4 with TRBJ2-5, with a possible D match to TRBD1 (6 bases). Trimming pared 0 bases from V and 0 bases from J, leaving 14 bases between. The CDR3 runs to 17 residues. This CDR3 is CASSLASGTTYQETQYF. CDR3 nucleotides: TGTGCCAGCAGTTTAGCCTCCGGGACAACGTACCAAGAGACCCAGTACTTC.

With respect to this clonotype: A far larger clone is only one base removed, so a read error is likely. The chain joins TRBV6-8 to TRBJ1-1; no reliable D call. The V gene's germline CDR1 is MNHGY and CDR2 SAAAGT. The CDR3 covers 16 residues. V shed 0 bases and J shed 5 bases, with 16 bases lying between them. The CDR3 sequence: CASSYSTGRTRTEAFF. The CDR3 DNA sequence: TGTGCCAGCAGTTACTCGACGGGTCGGACGCGGACTGAAGCTTTCTTT.

This clonotype was seen ten or more times. V gene TRBV30 combines with J gene TRBJ2-7, with D perhaps matching TRBD1 or TRBD2 (5 bases each). Trimming shortened V by 5 bases and J by 3 bases, and 14 bases separated the two germline ends. CDR1 and CDR2 from the germline V gene are GTSNPN and SVGIG (reference sequence). The CDR3 is 13 residues long. The CDR3 here is CAWPGTSLYEQYF. CDR3 sequence (DNA): TGTGCCTGGCCCGGGACGTCCCTCTACGAGCAGTACTTC.

The rearrangement uses TRBV7-9 and TRBJ2-7; 14 bases align to TRBD2. From germline, CDR1 is SEHNR and CDR2 FQNEAQ (reference sequence). This CDR3 has 15 residues. J gave up 4 bases and V 5 bases, and 4 bases lay outside the gene matches. In DNA form, the CDR3 reads TGTGCCAGCAGCGTGGGACTAGCGGGAGTGTACGAGCAGTACTTC. Translating gives CASSVGLAGVYEQYF.

This clonotype was counted ten times or more. The chain carries TRBV10-3 and TRBJ2-7; D is perhaps TRBD2 (5 bases). Between the trimmed V and J ends, which lost 0 bases and 7 bases, there was a span of 16 bases. Germline V gene data show CDR1 as ENHRY and CDR2 as SYGVKD. CDR3 length equals 15 residues. CDR3 coding DNA: TGTGCCATCAGTGAGTCGACTCTCGGACCGGGAGAGCAGTACTTC. As protein: CAISESTLGPGEQYF.

The chain joins TRBV4-3 to TRBJ2-7; 7 bases are shared with TRBD2. Germline CDR1 reads LGHNA; CDR2 reads YSLEER. This CDR3 has 13 amino acids. V lost 5 bases and J lost 4; bases outside the gene matches: 5. In DNA form, the CDR3 reads TGCGCCAGCAGCGGGACTATTAGTTACGAGCAGTACTTC. Translation: CASSGTISYEQYF.

Many counts were recorded for this clonotype. This chain uses TRBV23-1 with TRBJ1-6; TRBD1 matches at 7 bases. TRBV23-1 is treated as an ORF (open reading frame) with a function not yet certain. Trimming at V came to 7 bases and at J to 5 bases, leaving 11 bases not matched to a gene. The CDR3 covers 16 residues. CDR3 DNA sequence: TGCGCCAGCAAGGGGACAGTTCGTAGCCATAATTCACCCCTCCACTTT. Translating gives CASKGTVRSHNSPLHF.

Turning to this clonotype: A far larger clone lies a single base away; this is likely a read error. The J gene is TRBJ2-1, the V gene TRBV28, with TRBD2 matching over 9 bases. Trimming removed 3 bases from V and 10 bases from J; junction bases left unmatched: 7. Germline V gene sequence: CDR1 MDHEN, CDR2 SYDVKM. There are 14 residues in the CDR3. CDR3 amino acids: CASSFPGLAYEQFF. DNA of the CDR3: TGTGCCAGCAGTTTCCCGGGACTAGCCTACGAGCAGTTCTTC.

This clonotype was seen repeatedly, ten times or more. The chain carries TRBV7-8 and TRBJ1-1; 7 bases map to TRBD1. Germline V gives CDR1 SGHVS, CDR2 FQNEAQ. This CDR3 region has 15 residues. V shed 1 base and J 5 bases; nucleotides not matched to a gene: 7. DNA for the CDR3: TGTGCCAGCAGCTTAGGGCAGGGGGATTCGACTGAAGCTTTCTTT. Amino acids: CASSLGQGDSTEAFF.

The chain recombines TRBV12-3 or TRBV12-4 with TRBJ1-6; D gene ambiguous. With 6 bases removed from V and 4 bases from J, the gap between germline ends came to 13 bases. The CDR3 spans 15 residues. The DNA of the CDR3 is TGTGCCAGCAGCCCCTCCATGGGGTATAATTCACCCCTCCACTTT. Translated: CASSPSMGYNSPLHF.

This clonotype was recorded at least ten times. CDR3 coding DNA: TGTGCCACCTCGAAGCTGAACACCGGGGAGCTGTTTTTT. Translated: CATSKLNTGELFF. V usage is TRBV6-2 or TRBV6-3 and J usage is TRBJ2-2; unclear D gene. The V end lost 10 bases, the J end lost 1 base, and 10 bases lay between the germline ends. The CDR3 is 13 residues long. The germline V gene has CDR1 MNHEY and CDR2 SVGEGT.

The chain carries TRBV5-1 and TRBJ2-7, with D unresolved. Germline V gives CDR1 SGHRS, CDR2 YFSETQ. Trimming stripped 4 bases from V and 0 bases from J, with 20 bases between. The CDR3 spans 17 residues. DNA of the CDR3: TGCGCCAGCAGCGCCGTCTTCCTAGTGTCTTTCTCCTACGAGCAGTACTTC. Translating gives CASSAVFLVSFSYEQYF.

This clonotype was detected ten times or more. This rearrangement joins TRBV5-6 to TRBJ1-5, with a tentative D call TRBD1 (5 bases). With 0 bases removed from V and 4 bases from J, the gap between germline ends came to 5 bases. Germline lookup yields CDR1 SGHDT and CDR2 YYEEEE. There are 13 residues in the CDR3. CDR3: CASSLAGNQPQHF. For the CDR3, the DNA is TGTGCCAGCAGCTTGGCAGGGAATCAGCCCCAGCATTTT. Drawing the rest from reference TRBV5-6 and TRBJ1-5, the complete variable domain is DAGVTQSPTHLIKTRGQQVTLRCSPKSGHDTVSWYQQALGQGPQFIFQYYEEEERQRGNFPDRFSGHQFPNYSSELNVNALLLGDSALYLCASSLAGNQPQHFGDGTRLSIL.

This clonotype came up many times. The chain recombines TRBV4-1 with TRBJ2-5; D is undetermined. The V gene's germline CDR1 is MGHRA and CDR2 YSYEKL. This CDR3 has 13 residues. The germline V and J ends were trimmed by 1 base and 4 bases, with 7 bases remaining between them. CDR3 DNA: TGCGCCAGCAGCCAAGCCAGATTAGAGACCCAGTACTTC. Protein product: CASSQARLETQYF.

The sample holds one count of this clonotype. It differs at one base from a far larger clone, so likely a read error. The CDR3, as DNA: TGTGCCATCAGTGGGGGGACTAGCGGGAGGGCCCCCAATGAGCAGTTCTTC. The encoded protein is CAISGGTSGRAPNEQFF. This chain uses TRBV6-6 with TRBJ2-1, with TRBD2 matching over 16 bases. This CDR3 has 17 amino acids. The germline CDR1 and CDR2 sequences are MNHNY and SVGAGI (reference sequence).

This clonotype was detected many times. The chain is built from TRBV6-6 and TRBJ1-2; TRBD1 is a possible D gene (5 bases). The CDR3 consists of 17 residues. V dropped 0 bases and J dropped 3 bases, with 17 bases sitting between them. CDR1 and CDR2 from the germline V gene are MNHNY and SVGAGI (reference sequence). CDR3 nucleotide sequence: TGTGCCAGCAGTTACTCGCAACGACCGGAGACAGACTATGGCTACACCTTC. Amino acids: CASSYSQRPETDYGYTF.

This clonotype has at least ten counts. V gene TRBV11-3 combines with J gene TRBJ2-1; D remains ambiguous. V gave up 1 base and J gave up 8 bases, with 6 bases separating them. Germline values: CDR1 SGHNT, CDR2 YENEEA. The CDR3 covers 12 residues. CDR3 nucleotide sequence: TGTGCCAGCAGCTTAGTTGCCGATGAGCAGTTCTTC. Protein: CASSLVADEQFF.

This clonotype was recorded many times. The chain links TRBV12-3 or TRBV12-4 to TRBJ2-7, with TRBD1 identical over 9 bases. The CDR3 is 15 residues long. Trimming cost V 5 bases and J 6 bases; bases outside gene matches: 11. CDR3: CASSLRQGGSSEQYF. The DNA of the CDR3 is TGTGCCAGCAGTCTGCGACAGGGGGGGAGTTCCGAGCAGTACTTC.

This chain links TRBV6-6 with TRBJ2-7, with 7 bases lining up with TRBD2. Germline V CDR1 and CDR2: MNHNY, SVGAGI (reference sequence). The CDR3 is 16 residues long. Losses at the gene ends were 4 bases for V and 3 bases for J; bases not matched to a gene: 12. The CDR3 sequence: CASSSPTAGEGYEQYF. The CDR3 region has the DNA TGTGCCAGCAGTTCCCCCACGGCGGGGGAAGGCTACGAGCAGTACTTC.

V usage is TRBV11-2 and J usage is TRBJ2-1, with 10 nucleotides matching TRBD1. The ends lost 4 bases at V and 3 bases at J; junction bases unmatched: 3. Germline CDR1 and CDR2: SGHAT and FQNNGV. The CDR3 has 15 residues. CDR3 nucleotides: TGTGCCAGCAGCTACCGGGACAGGGGCTACAATGAGCAGTTCTTC. Translation: CASSYRDRGYNEQFF.

The table lists this clonotype with many counts. The V call is TRBV12-3 or TRBV12-4, the J call TRBJ2-7; no reliable D call. This CDR3 is built from 12 residues. V shed 2 bases and J shed 6 bases, with 8 bases lying between them. In nucleotides, the CDR3 is TGTGCCAGCAGTTTAACCCGGAGCGAGCAGTACTTC. Residues: CASSLTRSEQYF.

V and J are TRBV12-3 or TRBV12-4 and TRBJ2-7; D is perhaps TRBD2 (5 bases). The V gene lost 2 bases and the J gene lost 5 bases, with 13 bases spanning the gap. The CDR3 runs 14 residues. CDR3 in amino acids: CASSLRGSAHEQYF. The CDR3, as DNA: TGTGCCAGCAGTTTAAGAGGGAGTGCCCACGAGCAGTACTTC.